The source of this TCR beta chain is a study of identical twins. TCRdb independently ran MiXCR on the 5' RACE reads; one entry per CDR3 protein. The sample consists of hundreds of thousands of distinct CDR3 sequences, approximately 21% of them appearing once. This clonotype has a handful of counts. This CDR3 comprises 15 residues. The germline gives CDR1 ENHRY, CDR2 SYGVKD. The J segment lost 3 bases and the V segment lost 5 bases, leaving 9 bases of the junction unmatched. These same data were also listed under a study on T cells expressing NK-cell markers.

The TCR comes from a woman younger than 35 in good health. This chain links TRBV10-3 with TRBJ2-7; TRBD1 aligns across 8 bases. The sample taken for sequencing was PBMCs. CDR3 loop: CAISPGGDRGYEQYF. CDR3 DNA: TGTGCCATCAGTCCTGGGGGAGACAGGGGCTACGAGCAGTACTTC.